A single sample gave rise to the 24 T cell receptor beta chains below, sequenced in a study of blood T cell repertoires in COVID-19. Data came from immunoSEQ multiplex PCR; TCRdb stores just in-frame clones and leaves some out. The sample shows around 430,000 clones, 87% of them seen only once. The material sequenced was PBMCs or T cells enriched from blood (not recorded which). The receptor source for this set is a woman aged 45-60 years who had recovered from COVID-19.

V gene TRBV10-3 combines with J gene TRBJ1-2, with D possibly being TRBD1 (5 bases). The CDR3 runs 12 residues. V shed 4 bases and J shed 7 bases, with 10 bases lying between them. Looked up from germline, CDR1 is ENHRY and CDR2 is SYGVKD. For the CDR3, the DNA is TGTGCCATCAGTGGGGCAGGGATTGGCTACACCTTC. Its protein is CAISGAGIGYTF.

J is TRBJ2-3 and V is TRBV24-1, with a possible D match to TRBD2 (6 bases). V lost 5 bases and J 5 bases, leaving 7 bases between the germline ends. The CDR3 extends over 12 amino acids. Germline V gene data show CDR1 as KGHDR and CDR2 as SFDVKD. In nucleotides, the CDR3 is TGTGCCACCAGTGTCGGGAGAGATACGCAGTATTTT. Translating gives CATSVGRDTQYF.

The chain couples TRBV6-5 to TRBJ2-1; tentatively, D is TRBD2 (6 bases). V lost 0 bases, J lost 7 bases, and 16 bases lay in between. The CDR3 sequence is 16 residues long. CDR1 is MNHEY and CDR2 is SVGAGI in the germline V gene. Here the CDR3 reads CASSYSSGFGGNEQFF. Written as DNA, the CDR3 is TGTGCCAGCAGTTACTCGAGCGGGTTTGGGGGTAATGAGCAGTTCTTC.

V and J are TRBV3-1 (or the pseudogene TRBV3-2) and TRBJ2-5; 7 bases agree with TRBD2. The junction had 3 bases not matched to a gene; V was cut back by 1 base and J by 7 bases. Germline V lookup: CDR1 LGHDT, CDR2 YNNKEL (reference sequence). The CDR3 runs 13 residues. Here the CDR3 DNA reads TGTGCCAGCAGCCAAGGAACGGGAGGGACCCAGTACTTC. Translated: CASSQGTGGTQYF.

This clone has only one observation. The chain carries TRBV18 and TRBJ1-1; maybe TRBD1 (6 bases). The CDR3 loop spans 14 amino acids. The V gene's germline CDR1 is KGHSH and CDR2 LQKENI. Trimming removed 4 bases at V and 0 bases at J, with 9 bases between. The CDR3 region is CASSLGQMNTEAFF. The CDR3 bases are TGTGCCAGCTCACTGGGACAAATGAACACTGAAGCTTTCTTT.

CDR3 loop: CASSAGSSSGNTIYF. The CDR3 region has the DNA TGTGCCAGCTCTGCCGGGTCCTCCTCTGGAAACACCATATATTTT. The genes are TRBV18 and TRBJ1-3; no clear D gene. CDR1 KGHSH and CDR2 LQKENI come from the germline V gene. This CDR3 has 15 amino acids. V was pared by 6 bases and J by 0 bases, with 12 bases between.

The rearrangement uses TRBV28 and TRBJ2-5; the D gene is possibly TRBD2 (7 bases). The V gene's germline CDR1 is MDHEN and CDR2 SYDVKM. V gave up 4 bases and J gave up 4 bases, with 19 bases separating them. The CDR3 has 16 residues. CDR3 protein: CASSSAGGGTRETQYF. DNA of the CDR3: TGTGCCAGCAGTTCCGCGGGCGGGGGCACCAGAGAGACCCAGTACTTC.

This sequence joins TRBV2 and TRBJ1-2, with D perhaps TRBD1 (5 bases). Trimming took 7 bases from V and 8 from J, leaving 20 bases between them. This CDR3 comprises 14 residues. Germline loops: CDR1 SNHLY, CDR2 FYNNEI. The CDR3 bases are TGTGCCAGCATGGTCGGGCAGGGTCTGAAGGGCTACACCTTC. It yields the protein CASMVGQGLKGYTF.

This chain joins TRBV5-5 and TRBJ2-6; the D is unclear. This CDR3 comprises 16 residues. Germline CDR1 and CDR2: SGHKS and YYEKEE (reference sequence). V was cut by 0 bases and J by 0 bases, with 7 bases left in between. DNA of the CDR3: TGTGCCAGCAGCTTGGTTAGGAGCTCTGGGGCCAACGTCCTGACTTTC. It translates to CASSLVRSSGANVLTF. The complete variable domain, with remaining parts taken from reference TRBV5-5 and TRBJ2-6, reads DAGVTQSPTHLIKTRGQQVTLRCSPISGHKSVSWYQQVLGQGPQFIFQYYEKEERGRGNFPDRFSARQFPNYSSELNVNALLLGDSALYLCASSLVRSSGANVLTFGAGSRLTVL.

This sequence joins TRBV7-9 and TRBJ1-4; the D gene is possibly TRBD1 (6 bases). The CDR3 spans 15 residues. Germline CDR1 SEHNR, CDR2 FQNEAQ (reference sequence). V gave up 5 bases and J gave up 6 bases, with 16 bases separating them. The CDR3 protein is CASSPLGRGDEKLFF. CDR3 DNA sequence: TGTGCCAGCAGCCCCCTGGGCAGGGGCGATGAAAAACTGTTTTTT.

This chain links TRBV9 with TRBJ2-2, with TRBD1 as a possible D gene (6 bases). The V end lost 5 bases, the J end lost 3 bases, and 11 bases lay between the germline ends. CDR3 length: 14 amino acids. The germline V gene has CDR1 SGDLS and CDR2 YYNGEE. The CDR3 loop reads CASRRAGDTGELFF. The DNA of the CDR3 is TGTGCCAGCAGAAGGGCAGGGGACACCGGGGAGCTGTTTTTT.

The chain recombines TRBV28 with TRBJ1-1; 7 positions agree with TRBD1. V lost 7 bases to trimming and J lost 1 base; unmatched junction nucleotides: 3. CDR1 is MDHEN, CDR2 SYDVKM, per germline. The CDR3 runs 13 residues. CDR3 nucleotides: TGTGCCAGCATACAGGGGCGGAACACTGAAGCTTTCTTT. It specifies CASIQGRNTEAFF.

The gene calls are TRBV9 and TRBJ1-2, with 8 bases fitting TRBD1. The CDR3 spans 15 residues. J was trimmed by 4 bases and V by 0 bases; bases with no gene match: 5. Germline V gene sequence: CDR1 SGDLS, CDR2 YYNGEE. Here the CDR3 reads CASSVGDRPLYGYTF. The DNA for the CDR3 is TGTGCCAGCAGCGTAGGGGACAGGCCTCTCTATGGCTACACCTTC.

This sequence joins TRBV3-1 (or the pseudogene TRBV3-2) and TRBJ1-1; no clear D gene. The CDR3 loop spans 14 amino acids. Trimming removed 2 bases at V and 8 bases at J, with 15 bases between. The V gene's germline CDR1 is LGHDT and CDR2 YNNKEL (reference sequence). This CDR3 reads CASSQPGVATEAFF. CDR3 nucleotide sequence: TGTGCCAGCAGCCAACCCGGGGTGGCCACAGAAGCTTTCTTT.

This clone was seen a single time. J is TRBJ1-5 and V is TRBV3-1 (or the pseudogene TRBV3-2); no definite D call. Trimming pared 1 base from V and 0 bases from J, leaving 7 bases between. In germline, CDR1 is LGHDT, CDR2 YNNKEL (reference sequence). The CDR3 runs to 15 residues. The CDR3 sequence: CASSQGEYSNQPQHF. As DNA, the CDR3 is TGTGCCAGCAGCCAAGGTGAGTATAGCAATCAGCCCCAGCATTTT.

This chain links TRBV27 with TRBJ1-6; tentatively, D is TRBD1 (5 bases). The CDR3 length is 15 residues. Germline V lookup: CDR1 MNHEY, CDR2 SMNVEV (reference sequence). V was trimmed by 5 bases and J by 7 bases, leaving 15 bases between them. The CDR3: CASSGVWGGNSPLHF. The DNA for the CDR3 is TGTGCCAGCAGTGGCGTCTGGGGCGGAAATTCACCCCTCCACTTT.

CDR3 residues: CASSQVPPGGAYNEQFF. The CDR3 DNA sequence: TGCGCCAGCAGCCAGGTCCCTCCGGGGGGCGCCTACAATGAGCAGTTCTTC. V usage is TRBV4-1 and J usage is TRBJ2-1; perhaps TRBD2 as D (7 bases). Germline values: CDR1 MGHRA, CDR2 YSYEKL. Trimming left V 3 bases short and J 2 bases short, with 17 bases between. This CDR3 contains 17 residues.

This chain uses TRBV7-9 with TRBJ1-2, with D unresolved. The CDR3 length is 19 residues. V shed 4 bases and J shed 0 bases, with 24 bases lying between them. Germline lookup yields CDR1 SEHNR and CDR2 FQNEAQ (reference sequence). CDR3 region: CASSSPPGLERQANYGYTF. The CDR3 DNA reads TGTGCCAGCAGCTCACCCCCGGGGTTGGAGAGACAAGCTAACTATGGCTACACCTTC.

A few counts support this clone. The CDR3 here is CASSEEEAGNTIYF. The CDR3 DNA reads as TGCGCCAGCAGTGAAGAGGAAGCTGGAAACACCATATATTTT. The V and J genes are TRBV10-2 and TRBJ1-3; no definite D call. Germline V CDR1 and CDR2: WSHSY, SAAADI. Trimming left V 3 bases short and J 2 bases short, with 8 bases between. This CDR3 spans 14 amino acids.

The rearrangement joins TRBV20-1 to TRBJ2-5; D unclear. Germline V gives CDR1 DFQATT, CDR2 SNEGSKA (reference sequence). The CDR3 consists of 11 residues. The CDR3, as DNA: TGCAGCGCCACTCGTCAAGAGACCCAGTACTTC. Protein: CSATRQETQYF.

The J gene is TRBJ2-7, the V gene TRBV5-1, with a possible D match to TRBD1 (7 bases). V was pared by 0 bases and J by 3 bases, with 19 bases between. Germline-derived CDR1 and CDR2 are SGHRS and YFSETQ. The CDR3 consists of 17 residues. The CDR3 nucleotides are TGCGCCAGCAGCTTGGGTTTACGAGCAGGGGGGAACTACGAGCAGTACTTC. This codes for CASSLGLRAGGNYEQYF. Variable domain in full (rest from reference TRBV5-1 and TRBJ2-7): KAGVTQTPRYLIKTRGQQVTLSCSPISGHRSVSWYQQTPGQGLQFLFEYFSETQRNKGNFPGRFSGRQFSNSRSEMNVSTLELGDSALYLCASSLGLRAGGNYEQYFGPGTRLTVT.

This clone turned up a few times. The rearrangement uses TRBV4-2 and TRBJ1-2, with D hard to call. This CDR3 contains 14 residues. The germline V and J ends were trimmed by 2 bases and 4 bases, with 11 bases remaining between them. Germline-derived CDR1 and CDR2 are LGHNA and YNFKEQ. This CDR3 reads CASSQSTESYGYTF. The CDR3, as DNA: TGTGCCAGCAGCCAATCCACAGAGTCCTATGGCTACACCTTC.

The chain combines TRBV5-4 with TRBJ1-1; no firm D call. The germline V gene has CDR1 SGHNT and CDR2 YYREEE (reference sequence). CDR3 length equals 14 residues. Trimming shortened V by 4 bases and J by 6 bases, and 16 bases separated the two germline ends. The CDR3 nucleotides read TGTGCCAGCAGCACAAATAGCAGAAAATCTGAAGCTTTCTTT. Amino acid sequence: CASSTNSRKSEAFF.

This clone was seen a handful of times. V is TRBV5-6 and J is TRBJ1-2, with a weak D call TRBD1 (6 bases). V was cut by 3 bases and J by 3 bases, with 18 bases left in between. Germline values: CDR1 SGHDT, CDR2 YYEEEE. The CDR3 totals 16 residues. CDR3 sequence reads: CASSSTLTGFDYGYTF. CDR3 nucleotide sequence: TGTGCCAGCAGCTCGACGCTGACAGGATTCGACTATGGCTACACCTTC.